What follows are 8 T cell receptor beta chains derived from one specimen sequenced in a study of T cells in Graves' hyperthyroidism and ophthalmopathy. Researchers amplified the TCR beta CDR3 regions from RNA transcripts. In the first-round RT-PCR of the TCR CDR3, the HTBI primer set was used. TCRdb independently ran MiXCR on the multiplex PCR reads; one entry per CDR3 protein. The sample carries around 580,000 distinct CDR3 sequences, over 15% recorded once. Sequencing input: blood. These TCRs come from a woman aged 18 to 35 with Graves' hyperthyroidism.

This clonotype was observed once. Because the CDR3 is missing its conserved closing phenylalanine or tryptophan, this is likely a read error. The chain couples TRBV11-3 to TRBJ2-6; D is undetermined. The CDR3 spans 15 residues. V was clipped by 3 bases and J by 4 bases, with 10 bases between them. Germline-derived CDR1 and CDR2 are SGHNT and YENEEA. The CDR3 DNA follows: TGTGCCAGCAGCTTTTACATTTCCGGGGCCAACGTCCTGACTCTC. This gives the protein CASSFYISGANVLTL.

DNA for the CDR3: TGCAGTGCTAGAGTCGGGGGAGGGTCGAATGAGCAGTTCTTC. This gives the protein CSARVGGGSNEQFF. The rearrangement uses TRBV20-1 and TRBJ2-1, with 7 bases fitting TRBD2. The CDR3 covers 14 residues. Germline-derived CDR1 and CDR2 are DFQATT and SNEGSKA (reference sequence). The trim removed 1 base at V and 7 bases at J, leaving 7 bases unmatched.

The V call is TRBV7-3, the J call TRBJ2-1, with 8 bases identical to TRBD2. The junction had 3 bases not matched to a gene; V was cut back by 5 bases and J by 6 bases. CDR1 and CDR2 from the germline V gene are SGHTA and FQGTGA. The CDR3 sequence is 13 residues long. The CDR3 DNA reads TGTGCCAGCAGCCTCGGGACTAGCAATGAGCAGTTCTTC. Its protein is CASSLGTSNEQFF.

This clonotype was observed many times. V is TRBV6-1 and J is TRBJ1-1; no clear D gene. V was shortened by 11 bases and J by 1 base, with 17 bases between the two germline ends. The V gene's germline CDR1 is MNHNS and CDR2 SASEGT. The CDR3 has 14 amino acids. CDR3 in amino acids: CALQGFRGNTEAFF. CDR3 sequence (DNA): TGTGCCTTGCAAGGTTTTCGGGGGAACACTGAAGCTTTCTTT.

This clonotype was counted only a few times. The chain carries TRBV10-2 and TRBJ2-7; 10 bases are shared with TRBD2. The CDR3 has 16 amino acids. J gave up 3 bases and V 3 bases, and 8 bases lay outside the gene matches. CDR1 WSHSY and CDR2 SAAADI come from the germline V gene. CDR3 amino acids: CASSDHLTSGYYEQYF. CDR3 sequence (DNA): TGCGCCAGCAGTGACCACTTGACTAGCGGGTACTACGAGCAGTACTTC.

The J gene is TRBJ2-7, the V gene TRBV10-3, with TRBD1 matching 9 bases. Germline V gene data show CDR1 as ENHRY and CDR2 as SYGVKD. This CDR3 has 14 amino acids. V was pared by 10 bases and J by 5 bases, with 12 bases of the junction left unmatched. CDR3 sequence reads: CASTTDRGVNEQYF. The CDR3 DNA reads TGTGCCAGTACTACGGACAGGGGAGTCAACGAGCAGTACTTC.

This clonotype was recorded at least ten times. The rearrangement uses TRBV13 and TRBJ1-4; 7 bases map to TRBD1. Per the germline V gene, CDR1 is PRHDT and CDR2 is FYEKMQ (reference sequence). V shed 5 bases, J shed 0 bases, and the junction held 3 bases outside the gene matches. This CDR3 comprises 15 residues. Written as DNA, the CDR3 is TGTGCCAGCAGCGAACAGGGGACAACTAATGAAAAACTGTTTTTT. Residues: CASSEQGTTNEKLFF.

The chain employs TRBV20-1 and TRBJ2-2; tentative D call: TRBD2 (5 bases). This CDR3 is built from 14 residues. CDR1 DFQATT and CDR2 SNEGSKA come from the germline V gene (reference sequence). V lost 3 bases to trimming and J lost 3 bases, with 11 bases between them. The CDR3 region is CSARLRGHTGELFF. For the CDR3, the DNA is TGCAGTGCTAGGCTACGGGGTCACACCGGGGAGCTGTTTTTT.